This T cell receptor (beta chain) emerged from a study of T-cell memory formation after mild COVID-19. On the study more broadly: Largely, TCR clusters stayed within a single donor.

Sample barcodes and UMIs were carried by the TCR alpha and TCR beta cDNA libraries that 5'RACE generated with constant-segment primers. TCRdb ran MiXCR on the 5' RACE reads and lists one entry per CDR3 protein. The top ten clones hold about a fifth of a sample with about 290,000 distinct CDR3 sequences, around 15% of them seen once. This clonotype was seen a handful of times. Sequenced input: PBMCs or a T cell subset sorted from them (not recorded which). The clonotype originates from a man aged 18 to 30 who had mild COVID-19 (a few samples of this study predate the infection). Cell type and time point are not known.

CDR3 nucleotide sequence: TGCAGCGTAACCGGGACAAGCTCCTACAATGAGCAGTTCTTC. It codes for CSVTGTSSYNEQFF. The chain recombines TRBV29-1 with TRBJ2-1, with TRBD1 as a possible D gene (6 bases). Germline CDR1 reads SQVTM; CDR2 reads ANQGSEA. The CDR3 covers 14 residues. The V and J ends lost 6 bases and 0 bases respectively, with 12 bases between them.